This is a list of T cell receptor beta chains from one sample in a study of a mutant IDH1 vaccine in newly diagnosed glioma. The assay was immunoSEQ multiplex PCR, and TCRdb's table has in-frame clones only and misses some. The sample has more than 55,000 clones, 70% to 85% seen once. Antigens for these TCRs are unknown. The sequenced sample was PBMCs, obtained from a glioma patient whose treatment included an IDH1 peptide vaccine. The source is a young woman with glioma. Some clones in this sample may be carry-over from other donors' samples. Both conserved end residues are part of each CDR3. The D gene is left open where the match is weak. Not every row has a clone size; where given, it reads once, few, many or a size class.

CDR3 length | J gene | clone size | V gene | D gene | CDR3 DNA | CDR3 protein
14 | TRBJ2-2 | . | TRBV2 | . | TGTGCCAGCAAAGAGAATGGGAGGACCGGGGAGCTGTTTTTT | CASKENGRTGELFF
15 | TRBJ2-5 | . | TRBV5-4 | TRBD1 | TGTGCCAGCAGCTCGGGACAGGGGACCTCCGAGACCCAGTACTTC | CASSSGQGTSETQYF
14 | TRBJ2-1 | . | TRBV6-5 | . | TGTGCCAGCAGACCGCGGGACGGATACAATGAGCAGTTCTTC | CASRPRDGYNEQFF
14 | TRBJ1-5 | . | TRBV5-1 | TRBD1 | TGCGCCAGCAGCATATCAGGGGGTAATCAGCCCCAGCATTTT | CASSISGGNQPQHF
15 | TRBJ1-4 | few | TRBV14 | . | TGTGCCAGCAGCCCCCGACCGATAATGGGTGAAAAACTGTTTTTT | CASSPRPIMGEKLFF
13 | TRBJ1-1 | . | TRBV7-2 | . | TGTGCCAGCAGCTTAGAGGGGAACACTGAAGCTTTCTTT | CASSLEGNTEAFF
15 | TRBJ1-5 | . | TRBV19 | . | TGTGCCAGTAGCTATATAGGTGGCGGTAATCAGCCCCAGCATTTT | CASSYIGGGNQPQHF
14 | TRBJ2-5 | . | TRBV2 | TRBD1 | TGTGCCAGCAGACGTGGACAGGGTGAGGAGACCCAGTACTTC | CASRRGQGEETQYF
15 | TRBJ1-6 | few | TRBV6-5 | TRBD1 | TGTGCCAGCAGCAGGGGACAGGGCAAGATATCACCCCTCCACTTT | CASSRGQGKISPLHF
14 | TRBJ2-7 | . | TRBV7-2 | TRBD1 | TGTGCCAGCAGCAGGGACAGGATTTCCTACGAGCAGTACTTC | CASSRDRISYEQYF
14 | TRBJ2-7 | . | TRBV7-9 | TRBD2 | TGTGCCAGCAGCTTAAGCGGGAGACCCTACGAGCAGTACTTC | CASSLSGRPYEQYF
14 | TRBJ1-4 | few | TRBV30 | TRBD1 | TGTGCCTGGAGGGGGGACAGGGGGAATGAAAAACTGTTTTTT | CAWRGDRGNEKLFF
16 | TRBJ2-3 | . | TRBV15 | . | TGTGCCACCAGCAGAGCCTACCCTATTAGCACAGATACGCAGTATTTT | CATSRAYPISTDTQYF
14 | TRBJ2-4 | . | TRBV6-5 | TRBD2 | TGTGCCAGCAGTACTAGCGGGGGGGCAGACATTCAGTACTTC | CASSTSGGADIQYF
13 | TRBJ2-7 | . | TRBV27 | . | TGTGCCAGCAGTTTATCGGGCGACTACGAGCAGTACTTC | CASSLSGDYEQYF
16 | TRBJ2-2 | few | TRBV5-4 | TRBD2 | TGTGCCAGCAGCTTGGGTAGCGGGGGAAACACCGGGGAGCTGTTTTTT | CASSLGSGGNTGELFF
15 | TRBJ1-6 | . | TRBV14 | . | TGTGCCAGCAGCCTCGCTAGGGGTGGTAATTCACCCCTCCACTTT | CASSLARGGNSPLHF
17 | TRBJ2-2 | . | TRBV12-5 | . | TGTGCTAGTGGTTCTCGATCCAGGGGGGGGAACACCGGGGAGCTGTTTTTT | CASGSRSRGGNTGELFF
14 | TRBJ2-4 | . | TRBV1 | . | TGCACCAGCAGCCAAGCCCAGCTACCCAACATTCAGTACTTC | CTSSQAQLPNIQYF
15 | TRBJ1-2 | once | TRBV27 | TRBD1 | TGTGCCAGCAGCTTTGGGGGGGACAGCCTATATGGCTACACCTTC | CASSFGGDSLYGYTF
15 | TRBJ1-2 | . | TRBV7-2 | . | TGTGCCAGCAGCTTAGCGCCGGGGGGTAACTATGGCCACACCTTC | CASSLAPGGNYGHTF
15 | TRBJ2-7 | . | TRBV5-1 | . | TGCGCCAGCAGCTTGGAAAGCCTCATTGTTGGGGAGCAGTACTTC | CASSLESLIVGEQYF
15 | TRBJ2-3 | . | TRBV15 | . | TGTGCCACCAGCAGCCCCGGGGGGCATTCCGATACGCAGTATTTT | CATSSPGGHSDTQYF
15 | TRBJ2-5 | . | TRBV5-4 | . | TGTGCCAGCAGCCCAAGGACCCCCCAGGGGGAGACCCAGTACTTC | CASSPRTPQGETQYF
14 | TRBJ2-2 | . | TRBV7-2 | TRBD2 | TGTGCCAGCAGCTTAGGGGGGGGATCCGGGGAGCTGTTTTTT | CASSLGGGSGELFF
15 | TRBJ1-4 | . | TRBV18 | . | TGTGCCAGCTCACCACCGGGGGAGTCAGGTGAAAAACTGTTTTTT | CASSPPGESGEKLFF
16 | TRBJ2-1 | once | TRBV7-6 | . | TGTGCCAGCAGCGCCTTGACTAGACCAAACGGAAATGAGCAGTTCTTC | CASSALTRPNGNEQFF
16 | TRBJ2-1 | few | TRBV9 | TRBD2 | TGTGCCAGCAGCGTAGGGCGGGAGGGCTTCTACAATGAGCAGTTCTTC | CASSVGREGFYNEQFF
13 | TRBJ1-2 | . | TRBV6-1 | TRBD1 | TGTGCCAGCAGTGGACAGGGAAGAGATGGCTACACCTTC | CASSGQGRDGYTF
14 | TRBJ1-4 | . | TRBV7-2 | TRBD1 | TGTGCCGGCAGCTTGGACAGGGCAAATGAAAAACTGTTTTTT | CAGSLDRANEKLFF
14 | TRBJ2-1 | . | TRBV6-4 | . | TGTGCCAGCAGTGACTCGCAGGACTACAATGAGCAGTTCTTC | CASSDSQDYNEQFF
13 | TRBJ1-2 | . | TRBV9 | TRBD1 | TGTGCCAGCAGCGTAGGGGACAGCTATGGCTACACCTTC | CASSVGDSYGYTF
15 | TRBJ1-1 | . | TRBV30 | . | TGTGCCTGGAGTGTCGGGCTTTTGGGTAGCACTGAAGCTTTCTTT | CAWSVGLLGSTEAFF
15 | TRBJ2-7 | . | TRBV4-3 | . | TGCGCCAGCAGCCAAGCAACAGCTGGGGGGTACGAGCAGTACTTC | CASSQATAGGYEQYF
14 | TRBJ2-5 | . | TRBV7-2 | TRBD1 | TGTGCCAGCAGCTCTACAGGGGGCTGGGAGACCCAGTACTTC | CASSSTGGWETQYF
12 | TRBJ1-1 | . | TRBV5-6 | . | TGTGCCAGCAGCTTGGAGGAGGGGGAAGCTTTCTTT | CASSLEEGEAFF
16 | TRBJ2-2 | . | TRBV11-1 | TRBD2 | TGTGCCAGCAGCCAAAGGGCGCTAGCGGGAGCCGGGGAGCTGTTTTTT | CASSQRALAGAGELFF
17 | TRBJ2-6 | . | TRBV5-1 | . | TGCGCCAGCAGCTCAGGTGTGCGCGTCTCTGGGGCCAACGTCCTGACTTTC | CASSSGVRVSGANVLTF
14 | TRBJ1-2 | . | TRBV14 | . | TGTGCCAGCAGCCAAGATCAGCAGGTCTATGGCTACACCTTC | CASSQDQQVYGYTF
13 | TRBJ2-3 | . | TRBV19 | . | TGTGCCAGTAGTACCCAGACAGCAGATACGCAGTATTTT | CASSTQTADTQYF
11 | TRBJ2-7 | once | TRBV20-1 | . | TGCAGTGCTAGAGATCCCTACGAGCAGTACTTC | CSARDPYEQYF
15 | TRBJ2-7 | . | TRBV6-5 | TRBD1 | TGTGCCAGCAGATCCCCCCGGGACAGGGGCCACGAGCAGTACTTC | CASRSPRDRGHEQYF
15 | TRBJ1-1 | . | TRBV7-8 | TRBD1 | TGTGCCAGCAGCTTCTTGGGGACAGTGAACACTGAAGCTTTCTTT | CASSFLGTVNTEAFF
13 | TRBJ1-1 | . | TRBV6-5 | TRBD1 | TGTGCCAGCTCTCGCAGGGGGGACACTGAAGCTTTCTTT | CASSRRGDTEAFF
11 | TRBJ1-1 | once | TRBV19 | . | TGTGCCAGTAGTACAGCGGCTGAAGCTTTCTTT | CASSTAAEAFF
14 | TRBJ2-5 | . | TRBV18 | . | TGTGCCAGCTCACCACAGGGGAGCGGGGAGACCCAGTACTTC | CASSPQGSGETQYF
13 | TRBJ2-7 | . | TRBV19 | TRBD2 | TGTGCCAGTAGTAGGGGGGGTGATTACGAGCAGTACTTC | CASSRGGDYEQYF
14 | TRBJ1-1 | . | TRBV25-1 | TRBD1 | TGTGCCAGCAGTGAATACAGGGGGGACACTGAAGCTTTCTTT | CASSEYRGDTEAFF
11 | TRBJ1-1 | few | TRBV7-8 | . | TGTGCCAGCAGCTTAGCTGGGGAAGCTTTCTTT | CASSLAGEAFF
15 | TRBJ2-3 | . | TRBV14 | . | TGTGCCAGCAGCCCGGCGGGGCGGAGCACAGATACGCAGTATTTT | CASSPAGRSTDTQYF
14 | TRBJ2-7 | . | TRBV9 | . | TGTGCCAGCAGCGTAGGGGGGAGCTCCTACGAGCAGTACTTC | CASSVGGSSYEQYF
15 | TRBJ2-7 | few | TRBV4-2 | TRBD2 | TGTGCCAGCAGCCAAGTAGGGACTAGCGCCTACGAGCAGTACTTC | CASSQVGTSAYEQYF
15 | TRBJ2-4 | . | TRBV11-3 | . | TGTGCCAGCAGCCCGCAGGGGGGGAGCAAAAACATTCAGTACTTC | CASSPQGGSKNIQYF